This TCR beta chain was identified in a study of blood T cell repertoires in COVID-19. Across the study: In each case, the material was cDNA or gDNA derived from T cells, B-cell-depleted T cells, or PBMCs.

The length of the CDR3 is 15 residues. Deletions cut 0 bases from V and 3 bases from J, with 9 bases between. Germline V lookup: CDR1 ENHRY, CDR2 SYGVKD. Donors in Cohort 3 counted as recovered after two negative PCRs, clearance, or symptom resolution. Generated by immunoSEQ multiplex PCR, the TCRdb table keeps only in-frame clones and is missing some. The sample contains under 500,000 clones, over 75% of which appear only once. J is TRBJ2-1 and V is TRBV10-3, with D tentatively TRBD2 (6 bases). The sequencing sample was made of PBMCs or T cells enriched from blood (not recorded which). The receptor comes from a man aged 25 to 45 who had recovered from COVID-19. The CDR3 loop is CAISESGRDYNEQFF. The DNA of the CDR3 is TGTGCCATCAGTGAGTCAGGGCGGGACTACAATGAGCAGTTCTTC.